The rows below give T cell receptor beta chains drawn from one sample of a study of post-analysis software for immune sequencing data. A single record per CDR3 protein comes from TCRdb applying MiXCR to the PCR reads. The profile shows roughly 600,000 distinct CDR3 sequences, 44% of them singletons. Sequencing was done on a sample of blood. All receptors come from a girl under 18 with multiple sclerosis. CDR3s include the opening cysteine and the closing phenylalanine or tryptophan. Fields, in order: J gene, D gene, CDR3 length, clone size, V gene, CDR3 protein, CDR3 DNA. The D gene is left open where the match is weak. Clone size is given for some rows only: seen once, a few or many times, or a class if the clone is expanded.

j_call: TRBJ1-2
d_call: -
cdr3_length: 13
clone_size: few
v_call: TRBV25-1
cdr3_aa: CASEGRQNYGYTF
cdr3_nt: TGTGCCAGTGAGGGGCGGCAGAACTATGGCTACACCTTC

j_call: TRBJ2-1
d_call: -
cdr3_length: 17
clone_size: -
v_call: TRBV6-1
cdr3_aa: CASRILVGASGQETQFF
cdr3_nt: TGTGCCAGCAGAATCCTTGTGGGGGCTAGCGGACAAGAGACCCAGTTCTTC

j_call: TRBJ2-3
d_call: -
cdr3_length: 14
clone_size: few
v_call: TRBV7-2
cdr3_aa: CASSFEGITDTQYF
cdr3_nt: TGTGCCAGCAGCTTCGAGGGGATCACAGATACGCAGTATTTT

j_call: TRBJ2-7
d_call: TRBD1
cdr3_length: 15
clone_size: many
v_call: TRBV7-9
cdr3_aa: CASSLLGQGSYEQYF
cdr3_nt: TGTGCCAGCAGTTTACTGGGACAGGGATCCTACGAGCAGTACTTC

j_call: TRBJ2-3
d_call: TRBD2
cdr3_length: 19
clone_size: -
v_call: TRBV12-3/TRBV12-4
cdr3_aa: CASSLWDRGLAGKTDTQYF
cdr3_nt: TGTGCCAGCAGTTTATGGGACAGGGGACTAGCGGGGAAAACAGATACGCAGTATTTT

j_call: TRBJ2-1
d_call: TRBD1
cdr3_length: 16
clone_size: -
v_call: TRBV29-1
cdr3_aa: CSVHPRSMTGEDEQFF
cdr3_nt: TGCAGCGTTCACCCGCGAAGCATGACAGGGGAGGATGAGCAGTTCTTC

j_call: TRBJ2-2
d_call: TRBD2
cdr3_length: 17
clone_size: -
v_call: TRBV5-1
cdr3_aa: CASSRAAGGANTGELFF
cdr3_nt: TGCGCCAGCAGCCGGGCGGCCGGGGGGGCCAACACCGGGGAGCTGTTTTTT

j_call: TRBJ2-1
d_call: -
cdr3_length: 13
clone_size: few
v_call: TRBV20-1
cdr3_aa: CSAIWGPTNEQFF
cdr3_nt: TGCAGTGCTATTTGGGGGCCTACCAATGAGCAGTTCTTC

j_call: TRBJ2-3
d_call: TRBD2
cdr3_length: 15
clone_size: -
v_call: TRBV5-4
cdr3_aa: CASSLNLAGTDTQYF
cdr3_nt: TGTGCCAGCAGCTTGAACCTAGCGGGGACAGATACGCAGTATTTT

j_call: TRBJ2-2
d_call: TRBD1
cdr3_length: 17
clone_size: -
v_call: TRBV7-2
cdr3_aa: CASSYTRGTGEAGELFF
cdr3_nt: TGTGCCAGCAGTTATACTCGAGGGACAGGGGAGGCCGGGGAGCTGTTTTTT

j_call: TRBJ2-6
d_call: TRBD2
cdr3_length: 13
clone_size: -
v_call: TRBV29-1
cdr3_aa: CSARGAGADVRTF
cdr3_nt: TGCAGCGCGCGGGGGGCTGGGGCCGACGTCCGGACTTTC

j_call: TRBJ1-1
d_call: -
cdr3_length: 14
clone_size: few
v_call: TRBV3-1
cdr3_aa: CASSQGQMNTEAFF
cdr3_nt: TGTGCCAGCAGCCAAGGACAAATGAACACTGAAGCTTTCTTT

j_call: TRBJ2-7
d_call: TRBD2
cdr3_length: 15
clone_size: -
v_call: TRBV6-2/TRBV6-3
cdr3_aa: CASSGDGRPPYEQYF
cdr3_nt: TGTGCCAGCAGTGGAGACGGGAGGCCGCCTTACGAGCAGTACTTC

j_call: TRBJ2-1
d_call: TRBD2
cdr3_length: 15
clone_size: once
v_call: TRBV20-1
cdr3_aa: CSARGTSGAHNEQFF
cdr3_nt: TGCAGTGCTCGGGGGACTAGCGGGGCCCACAATGAGCAGTTCTTC

j_call: TRBJ2-2
d_call: -
cdr3_length: 12
clone_size: -
v_call: TRBV12-3/TRBV12-4
cdr3_aa: CASSRTNGELFF
cdr3_nt: TGTGCCAGCAGTCGAACCAACGGGGAGCTGTTTTTT

j_call: TRBJ1-1
d_call: TRBD1
cdr3_length: 14
clone_size: -
v_call: TRBV3-1
cdr3_aa: CASSQRTGPTEAFF
cdr3_nt: TGTGCCAGCAGCCAGCGGACAGGGCCCACTGAAGCTTTCTTT

j_call: TRBJ2-6
d_call: TRBD1
cdr3_length: 17
clone_size: -
v_call: TRBV11-1
cdr3_aa: CASSLQTGGSGANVLTF
cdr3_nt: TGTGCCAGCAGCTTACAGACAGGGGGCTCTGGGGCCAACGTCCTGACTTTC

j_call: TRBJ1-5
d_call: -
cdr3_length: 13
clone_size: -
v_call: TRBV28
cdr3_aa: CASSSGGNQPQHF
cdr3_nt: TGTGCCAGCAGTTCGGGGGGTAATCAGCCCCAGCATTTT

j_call: TRBJ2-3
d_call: -
cdr3_length: 14
clone_size: few
v_call: TRBV12-3/TRBV12-4
cdr3_aa: CASINYGGTDTQYF
cdr3_nt: TGTGCCAGCATTAATTACGGTGGCACAGATACGCAGTATTTT

j_call: TRBJ2-1
d_call: -
cdr3_length: 13
clone_size: few
v_call: TRBV29-1
cdr3_aa: CSVVGRGGDEQFF
cdr3_nt: TGCAGCGTTGTGGGCAGGGGGGGGGATGAGCAGTTCTTC

j_call: TRBJ1-2
d_call: -
cdr3_length: 14
clone_size: -
v_call: TRBV12-3/TRBV12-4
cdr3_aa: CASSIRGWRAGYTF
cdr3_nt: TGTGCCAGCAGTATCCGCGGATGGAGGGCTGGCTACACCTTC

j_call: TRBJ2-1
d_call: -
cdr3_length: 11
clone_size: -
v_call: TRBV11-2
cdr3_aa: CASSRVDEQFF
cdr3_nt: TGTGCCAGCAGTCGAGTGGATGAGCAGTTCTTC

j_call: TRBJ2-3
d_call: -
cdr3_length: 13
clone_size: -
v_call: TRBV15
cdr3_aa: CATSRVKTDTQYF
cdr3_nt: TGTGCCACCAGCAGGGTGAAGACAGATACGCAGTATTTT